This passage covers 30 T cell receptor beta chains from one sample sequenced in a study of human T cells and chemical hapten exposure. TCRdb reanalysed the 5' RACE reads using MiXCR and keeps one entry per CDR3 protein. The data show 110,000 to 150,000 distinct CDR3 sequences, around 4.4% seen once. Blood, whole and unfractionated, served as the source for total RNA extraction. The receptors shown here come from a female donor in good health.

This clonotype was seen repeatedly, ten times or more. The rearrangement uses TRBV29-1 and TRBJ2-3; D is possibly TRBD2 (6 bases). V lost 4 bases and J 0 bases, leaving 14 bases between the germline ends. This CDR3 has 15 residues. The germline CDR1 and CDR2 sequences are SQVTM and ANQGSEA. The CDR3 DNA reads TGCAGCGTTGGGGTAGGAGGGGCTAGCACAGATACGCAGTATTTT. Translating it yields CSVGVGGASTDTQYF.

At least ten counts were recorded for this clonotype. The chain has TRBV4-3 and TRBJ1-2; 7 bases line up with TRBD1. The V gene end was trimmed by 0 bases and the J gene end by 7 bases; junction bases not matched to a gene: 14. Germline lookup yields CDR1 LGHNA and CDR2 YSLEER. CDR3 length: 17 amino acids. The CDR3 bases are TGCGCCAGCAGCCAAGATCTTATCCGGGACAGACTGGGTGGCTACACCTTC. Residues: CASSQDLIRDRLGGYTF.

This clonotype was detected ten times or more. This chain joins TRBV20-1 and TRBJ2-3, with a tentative D call TRBD2 (5 bases). Germline values: CDR1 DFQATT, CDR2 SNEGSKA (reference sequence). V was cut by 5 bases and J by 0 bases, with 15 bases left in between. The CDR3 totals 15 residues. CDR3 region: CSADRTSGSTDTQYF. The DNA for the CDR3 is TGCAGTGCTGATCGGACTTCCGGTAGCACAGATACGCAGTATTTT.

Many counts were recorded for this clonotype. The chain links TRBV19 to TRBJ1-4; no clear D gene. V lost 5 bases and J 10 bases, leaving 11 bases between the germline ends. CDR3 length: 12 residues. The germline gives CDR1 LNHDA, CDR2 SQIVND (reference sequence). The CDR3 protein is CASSVSFRKLFF. DNA of the CDR3: TGTGCCAGTAGTGTAAGCTTTAGAAAACTGTTTTTT.

This clonotype was counted many times. The V gene is TRBV3-1, the J gene TRBJ2-3; D possibly matches TRBD1 or TRBD2 (5 bases each). With 6 bases removed from V and 1 base from J, the gap between germline ends came to 14 bases. The germline V gene has CDR1 LGHDT and CDR2 YNNKEL (reference sequence). The CDR3 covers 15 residues. The CDR3 nucleotides are TGTGCCAGCAGTCCCAGGGACCGCCGCACAGATACGCAGTATTTT. As protein: CASSPRDRRTDTQYF.

This clonotype was recorded at least ten times. The chain carries TRBV13 and TRBJ2-1, with D uncertain. The CDR3 consists of 15 residues. From germline, CDR1 is PRHDT and CDR2 FYEKMQ (reference sequence). Trimming took 5 bases from V and 4 from J, leaving 15 bases between them. CDR3 in DNA: TGTGCCAGCAGCGCGGCGTCGTCCAAGTACAATGAGCAGTTCTTC. Translated: CASSAASSKYNEQFF. Full variable domain (outside the CDR3, taken from reference TRBV13 and TRBJ2-1): AAGVIQSPRHLIKEKRETATLKCYPIPRHDTVYWYQQGPGQDPQFLISFYEKMQSDKGSIPDRFSAQQFSDYHSELNMSSLELGDSALYFCASSAASSKYNEQFFGPGTRLTVL.

This clonotype was counted a few times. This rearrangement joins TRBV10-3 to TRBJ2-7, with 7 bases fitting TRBD1. The junction had 12 bases not matched to a gene; V was cut back by 5 bases and J by 11 bases. Germline-derived CDR1 and CDR2 are ENHRY and SYGVKD. The length of the CDR3 is 13 residues. CDR3 protein: CAISSPATGKKYF. For the CDR3, the DNA is TGTGCCATCAGTTCCCCCGCGACAGGGAAGAAGTACTTC.

The table lists this clonotype with many counts. V gene TRBV5-4 combines with J gene TRBJ1-4, with D unresolved. Germline CDR1 SGHNT, CDR2 YYREEE (reference sequence). V was trimmed by 4 bases and J by 0 bases, leaving 13 bases between them. The CDR3 extends over 16 amino acids. The CDR3 nucleotides are TGTGCCAGCAGCCGAGGAGGAGCCGCAACTAATGAAAAACTGTTTTTT. This translates into CASSRGGAATNEKLFF.

This clonotype was picked up many times. The rearrangement links TRBV12-5 to TRBJ1-4; 7 bases map to TRBD1. Germline lookup yields CDR1 LGHNT and CDR2 FRNRAP. The CDR3 spans 16 residues. Losses at the gene ends were 6 bases for V and 8 bases for J; bases not matched to a gene: 15. DNA for the CDR3: TGTGCTAGTGGCTCCCCGGGCAGGGGGAAATTGGAAAAACTGTTTTTT. This sequence encodes CASGSPGRGKLEKLFF.

This clonotype was counted at least ten times. The gene calls are TRBV7-2 and TRBJ2-5; D not certain. CDR3 size: 14 residues. V dropped 1 base and J dropped 4 bases, with 10 bases sitting between them. CDR1 and CDR2 (germline): SGHTA, FQGNSA. The CDR3 nucleotides are TGTGCCAGCAGCTTAGGGCCAGGAAGAGAGACCCAGTACTTC. It translates to CASSLGPGRETQYF.

This clonotype was detected many times. The chain combines TRBV2 with TRBJ1-5; D not resolved. Germline CDR1 reads SNHLY; CDR2 reads FYNNEI. V lost 9 bases, J lost 3 bases, and 12 bases lay in between. The CDR3 loop spans 13 amino acids. CDR3 DNA: TGTGCCAGTGGGGAACTTCCCAATCAGCCCCAGCATTTT. Protein product: CASGELPNQPQHF.

This clonotype was seen repeatedly, ten times or more. The chain recombines TRBV5-1 with TRBJ2-7; possibly TRBD1 for D (6 bases). Germline CDR1 and CDR2: SGHRS and YFSETQ. V was shortened by 3 bases and J by 2 bases, with 12 bases between the two germline ends. This CDR3 is 14 amino acids long. The CDR3 DNA reads as TGCGCCAGCAGCTCGGCAGGGGTTGCCTACGAGCAGTACTTC. As protein: CASSSAGVAYEQYF.

The chain is built from TRBV4-1 and TRBJ1-1; the D is unclear. This CDR3 has 14 amino acids. Between the trimmed V and J ends, which lost 1 base and 4 bases, there was a span of 10 bases. CDR1 and CDR2 (germline): MGHRA, YSYEKL. The DNA of the CDR3 is TGCGCCAGCAGCCAAGCATCAGGACGCACTGAAGCTTTCTTT. Translated, it gives CASSQASGRTEAFF.

Many counts were recorded for this clonotype. The chain has TRBV24-1 and TRBJ2-3, with D unresolved. V lost 3 bases and J lost 4, with 13 bases in between. The CDR3 is 15 amino acids. Germline V gene sequence: CDR1 KGHDR, CDR2 SFDVKD. The CDR3 loop is CATSDPTGSSDTQYF. The CDR3 DNA sequence: TGTGCCACCAGTGATCCTACCGGGTCTTCAGATACGCAGTATTTT.

The V call is TRBV10-3, the J call TRBJ2-5; 9 nucleotides match TRBD1. V was pared by 10 bases and J by 5 bases, with 11 bases of the junction left unmatched. Germline loops: CDR1 ENHRY, CDR2 SYGVKD. This CDR3 has 14 residues. The CDR3 is CATSGQGGTETQYF. For the CDR3, the DNA is TGTGCCACCTCGGGACAGGGAGGGACCGAGACCCAGTACTTC.

This clonotype has a count of ten or more. In DNA, the CDR3 is TGTGCCAGCAGTGAACGGACAGGGTTTGGTGAAAAACTGTTTTTT. Its translation is CASSERTGFGEKLFF. V gene TRBV2 combines with J gene TRBJ1-4, with TRBD1 identical over 8 bases. CDR1 and CDR2 (germline): SNHLY, FYNNEI. This CDR3 contains 15 residues. V gave up 2 bases and J gave up 7 bases; unmatched junction bases: 6.

The gene calls are TRBV7-2 and TRBJ1-2; 8 nucleotides line up with TRBD1. Germline-derived CDR1 and CDR2 are SGHTA and FQGNSA. Trimming removed 2 bases from V and 4 bases from J; junction bases left unmatched: 6. The CDR3 has 15 amino acids. CDR3 sequence reads: CASSLIPTGGYGYTF. CDR3 nucleotides: TGTGCCAGCAGCTTAATCCCCACAGGGGGCTATGGCTACACCTTC.

This clonotype was recorded at least ten times. Here the CDR3 DNA reads TGTGCCAGCAGCTCGGTCAGGACAAAAATCTACGAGCAGTACTTC. It yields the protein CASSSVRTKIYEQYF. The rearrangement joins TRBV11-2 to TRBJ2-7, with D perhaps TRBD1 (5 bases). Germline V gene sequence: CDR1 SGHAT, CDR2 FQNNGV. V lost 4 bases, J lost 3 bases, and 16 bases lay in between. CDR3 length: 15 residues.

This clonotype was found many times. The chain has TRBV29-1 and TRBJ2-5, with D possibly being TRBD1 (7 bases). Germline V CDR1 and CDR2: SQVTM, ANQGSEA. With 6 bases removed from V and 4 bases from J, the gap between germline ends came to 18 bases. The CDR3 totals 14 residues. CDR3 sequence (DNA): TGCAGCGTGGAACCAGGGGGGCGACGAGAGACCCAGTACTTC. This sequence encodes CSVEPGGRRETQYF. The full variable domain, rest sourced from reference TRBV29-1 and TRBJ2-5, is SAVISQKPSRDICQRGTSLTIQCQVDSQVTMMFWYRQQPGQSLTLIATANQGSEATYESGFVIDKFPISRPNLTFSTLTVSNMSPEDSSIYLCSVEPGGRRETQYFGPGTRLLVL.

The CDR3 region has the DNA TGTGCCAGCAGCAAATTAGGGGGCCGCGGCGCAGATACGCAGTATTTT. Protein: CASSKLGGRGADTQYF. This chain links TRBV21-1 with TRBJ2-3; TRBD1 is the table's D call, not checked against the DNA. TRBV21-1 is listed as a pseudogene. This CDR3 has 16 amino acids.

Ten or more counts support this clonotype. The chain recombines TRBV4-1 with TRBJ2-3, with TRBD1 matching 8 bases. The V gene end was trimmed by 1 base and the J gene end by 2 bases; junction bases not matched to a gene: 8. The CDR3 extends over 17 amino acids. Germline CDR1 MGHRA, CDR2 YSYEKL. The CDR3 reads CASSQATGTGDTDTQYF. Written as DNA, the CDR3 is TGCGCCAGCAGCCAAGCAACGGGGACAGGCGACACAGATACGCAGTATTTT.

At least ten counts were recorded for this clonotype. The genes are TRBV7-2 and TRBJ2-1, with D unclear. Germline CDR1 SGHTA, CDR2 FQGNSA. The CDR3 length is 12 residues. V was shortened by 2 bases and J by 15 bases, with 14 bases between the two germline ends. As DNA, the CDR3 is TGTGCCAGCAGCTTAAAGGCCCGAGATCGGTTCTTC. It yields the protein CASSLKARDRFF.

This clonotype was seen only a few times. The V call is TRBV7-2, the J call TRBJ2-7, with 7 positions matching TRBD1. J lost 2 bases, V lost 5 bases, and 6 bases had no gene match. Per germline, CDR1 SGHTA and CDR2 FQGNSA. This CDR3 comprises 14 residues. The CDR3 nucleotides read TGTGCCAGCAGCGAGCACAGGGGTCCCTACGAGCAGTACTTC. Translated, it gives CASSEHRGPYEQYF.

This clonotype has ten or more counts. In DNA form, the CDR3 reads TGTGCCAGCAGCGTGGGCCGGAACAATCAGCCCCAGCATTTT. Protein: CASSVGRNNQPQHF. This rearrangement joins TRBV9 to TRBJ1-5; the D is unclear. The CDR3 contains 14 residues. Germline V gene lookup returns CDR1 SGDLS and CDR2 YYNGEE. V lost 2 bases and J 3 bases, leaving 9 bases between the germline ends. Supplemented by reference TRBV9 and TRBJ1-5, the full variable domain reads DSGVTQTPKHLITATGQRVTLRCSPRSGDLSVYWYQQSLDQGLQFLIQYYNGEERAKGNILERFSAQQFPDLHSELNLSSLELGDSALYFCASSVGRNNQPQHFGDGTRLSIL.

This clonotype has only a few counts. The chain joins TRBV20-1 to TRBJ2-3; 7 bases are a match to TRBD2. Unmatched junction bases numbered 9, after V lost 5 bases and J lost 1 base. CDR1 and CDR2 from the germline V gene are DFQATT and SNEGSKA (reference sequence). CDR3 length: 15 residues. The CDR3 DNA reads TGCAGTGCTGCCCGGACTAGTATCCGCACAGATACGCAGTATTTT. Amino acid sequence: CSAARTSIRTDTQYF.

The table lists this clonotype with many counts. The genes are TRBV27 and TRBJ2-3; 10 bases line up with TRBD2. The germline V gene has CDR1 MNHEY and CDR2 SMNVEV (reference sequence). Trimming removed 6 bases from V and 1 base from J; junction bases left unmatched: 16. The CDR3 is made up of 19 amino acids. CDR3 region: CASRPTLAGGPWGTDTQYF. The CDR3 coding sequence is TGTGCCAGCAGACCAACCTTAGCGGGGGGTCCCTGGGGCACAGATACGCAGTATTTT.

This clonotype came up a few times. The chain is built from TRBV7-9 and TRBJ2-6; no clear D. The CDR3 is made up of 15 amino acids. The germline V gene encodes CDR1 SEHNR and CDR2 FQNEAQ (reference sequence). V was clipped by 5 bases and J by 0 bases, with 8 bases between them. CDR3 region: CASSQGPSGANVLTF. As DNA, the CDR3 is TGTGCCAGCAGCCAAGGACCCTCTGGGGCCAACGTCCTGACTTTC.

This clonotype has ten or more counts. The chain carries TRBV7-2 and TRBJ2-3, with 11 bases identical to TRBD2. CDR1 and CDR2 (germline): SGHTA, FQGNSA. The CDR3 extends over 16 amino acids. V lost 5 bases and J lost 1; bases outside the gene matches: 5. The CDR3 coding sequence is TGTGCCAGCAGCATTACACTAGCGGGGGGCACAGATACGCAGTATTTT. Amino acids: CASSITLAGGTDTQYF.

This clonotype was seen many times. J is TRBJ1-2 and V is TRBV7-2; D is undetermined. CDR1 SGHTA and CDR2 FQGNSA come from the germline V gene. Trimming left V 5 bases short and J 7 bases short, with 20 bases between. The CDR3 runs to 15 residues. Written as DNA, the CDR3 is TGTGCCAGCAGCCAACGTGGAGGAAGGGAATCTGGCTACACCTTC. Residues: CASSQRGGRESGYTF.

This clonotype was picked up many times. V usage is TRBV29-1 and J usage is TRBJ2-3, with TRBD2 matching over 9 bases. CDR1 SQVTM and CDR2 ANQGSEA come from the germline V gene. There are 14 residues in the CDR3. The CDR3: CGSSGGISTDTQYF. In DNA form, the CDR3 reads TGCGGAAGTAGCGGGGGAATCAGCACAGATACGCAGTATTTT.